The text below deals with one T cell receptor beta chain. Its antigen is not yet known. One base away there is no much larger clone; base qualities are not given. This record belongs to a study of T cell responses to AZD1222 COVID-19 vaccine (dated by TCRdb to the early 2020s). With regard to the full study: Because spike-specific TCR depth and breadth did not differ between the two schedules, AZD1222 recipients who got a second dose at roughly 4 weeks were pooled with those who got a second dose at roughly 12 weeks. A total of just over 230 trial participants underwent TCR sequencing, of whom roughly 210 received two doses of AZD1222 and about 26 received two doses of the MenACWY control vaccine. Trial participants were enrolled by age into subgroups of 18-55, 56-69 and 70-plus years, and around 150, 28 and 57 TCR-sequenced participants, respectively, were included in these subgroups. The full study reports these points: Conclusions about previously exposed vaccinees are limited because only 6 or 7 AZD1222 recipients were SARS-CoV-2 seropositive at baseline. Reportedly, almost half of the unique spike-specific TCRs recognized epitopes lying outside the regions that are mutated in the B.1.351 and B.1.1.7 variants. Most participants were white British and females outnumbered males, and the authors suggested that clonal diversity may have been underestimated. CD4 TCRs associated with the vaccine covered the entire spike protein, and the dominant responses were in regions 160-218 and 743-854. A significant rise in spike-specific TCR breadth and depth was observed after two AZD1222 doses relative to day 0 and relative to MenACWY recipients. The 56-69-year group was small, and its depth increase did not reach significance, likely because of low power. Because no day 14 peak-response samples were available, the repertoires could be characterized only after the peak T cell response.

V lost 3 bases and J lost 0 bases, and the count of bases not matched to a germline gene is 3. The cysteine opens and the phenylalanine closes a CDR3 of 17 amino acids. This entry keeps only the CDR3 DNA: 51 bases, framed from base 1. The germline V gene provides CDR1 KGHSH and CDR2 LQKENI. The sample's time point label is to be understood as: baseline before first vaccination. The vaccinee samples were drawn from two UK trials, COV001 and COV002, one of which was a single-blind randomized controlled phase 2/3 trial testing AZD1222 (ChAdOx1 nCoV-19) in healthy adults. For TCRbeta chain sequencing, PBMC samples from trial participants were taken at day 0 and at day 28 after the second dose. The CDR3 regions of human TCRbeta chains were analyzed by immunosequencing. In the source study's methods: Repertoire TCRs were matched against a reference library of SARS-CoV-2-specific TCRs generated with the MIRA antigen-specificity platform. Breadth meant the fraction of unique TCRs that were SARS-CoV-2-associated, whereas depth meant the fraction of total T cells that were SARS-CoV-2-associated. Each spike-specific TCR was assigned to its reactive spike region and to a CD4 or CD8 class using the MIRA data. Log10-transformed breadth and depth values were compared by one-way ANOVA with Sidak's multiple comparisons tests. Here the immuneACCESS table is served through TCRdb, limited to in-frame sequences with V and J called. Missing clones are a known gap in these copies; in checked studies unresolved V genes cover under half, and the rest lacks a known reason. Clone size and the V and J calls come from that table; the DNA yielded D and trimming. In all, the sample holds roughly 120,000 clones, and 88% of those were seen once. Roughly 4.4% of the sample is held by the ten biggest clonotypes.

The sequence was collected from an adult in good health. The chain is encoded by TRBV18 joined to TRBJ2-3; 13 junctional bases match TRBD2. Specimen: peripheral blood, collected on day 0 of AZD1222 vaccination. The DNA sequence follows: TGTGCCAGCTCACCTTGGGGACTAGCGGGAAGCACAGATACGCAGTATTTT. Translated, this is CASSPWGLAGSTDTQYF.